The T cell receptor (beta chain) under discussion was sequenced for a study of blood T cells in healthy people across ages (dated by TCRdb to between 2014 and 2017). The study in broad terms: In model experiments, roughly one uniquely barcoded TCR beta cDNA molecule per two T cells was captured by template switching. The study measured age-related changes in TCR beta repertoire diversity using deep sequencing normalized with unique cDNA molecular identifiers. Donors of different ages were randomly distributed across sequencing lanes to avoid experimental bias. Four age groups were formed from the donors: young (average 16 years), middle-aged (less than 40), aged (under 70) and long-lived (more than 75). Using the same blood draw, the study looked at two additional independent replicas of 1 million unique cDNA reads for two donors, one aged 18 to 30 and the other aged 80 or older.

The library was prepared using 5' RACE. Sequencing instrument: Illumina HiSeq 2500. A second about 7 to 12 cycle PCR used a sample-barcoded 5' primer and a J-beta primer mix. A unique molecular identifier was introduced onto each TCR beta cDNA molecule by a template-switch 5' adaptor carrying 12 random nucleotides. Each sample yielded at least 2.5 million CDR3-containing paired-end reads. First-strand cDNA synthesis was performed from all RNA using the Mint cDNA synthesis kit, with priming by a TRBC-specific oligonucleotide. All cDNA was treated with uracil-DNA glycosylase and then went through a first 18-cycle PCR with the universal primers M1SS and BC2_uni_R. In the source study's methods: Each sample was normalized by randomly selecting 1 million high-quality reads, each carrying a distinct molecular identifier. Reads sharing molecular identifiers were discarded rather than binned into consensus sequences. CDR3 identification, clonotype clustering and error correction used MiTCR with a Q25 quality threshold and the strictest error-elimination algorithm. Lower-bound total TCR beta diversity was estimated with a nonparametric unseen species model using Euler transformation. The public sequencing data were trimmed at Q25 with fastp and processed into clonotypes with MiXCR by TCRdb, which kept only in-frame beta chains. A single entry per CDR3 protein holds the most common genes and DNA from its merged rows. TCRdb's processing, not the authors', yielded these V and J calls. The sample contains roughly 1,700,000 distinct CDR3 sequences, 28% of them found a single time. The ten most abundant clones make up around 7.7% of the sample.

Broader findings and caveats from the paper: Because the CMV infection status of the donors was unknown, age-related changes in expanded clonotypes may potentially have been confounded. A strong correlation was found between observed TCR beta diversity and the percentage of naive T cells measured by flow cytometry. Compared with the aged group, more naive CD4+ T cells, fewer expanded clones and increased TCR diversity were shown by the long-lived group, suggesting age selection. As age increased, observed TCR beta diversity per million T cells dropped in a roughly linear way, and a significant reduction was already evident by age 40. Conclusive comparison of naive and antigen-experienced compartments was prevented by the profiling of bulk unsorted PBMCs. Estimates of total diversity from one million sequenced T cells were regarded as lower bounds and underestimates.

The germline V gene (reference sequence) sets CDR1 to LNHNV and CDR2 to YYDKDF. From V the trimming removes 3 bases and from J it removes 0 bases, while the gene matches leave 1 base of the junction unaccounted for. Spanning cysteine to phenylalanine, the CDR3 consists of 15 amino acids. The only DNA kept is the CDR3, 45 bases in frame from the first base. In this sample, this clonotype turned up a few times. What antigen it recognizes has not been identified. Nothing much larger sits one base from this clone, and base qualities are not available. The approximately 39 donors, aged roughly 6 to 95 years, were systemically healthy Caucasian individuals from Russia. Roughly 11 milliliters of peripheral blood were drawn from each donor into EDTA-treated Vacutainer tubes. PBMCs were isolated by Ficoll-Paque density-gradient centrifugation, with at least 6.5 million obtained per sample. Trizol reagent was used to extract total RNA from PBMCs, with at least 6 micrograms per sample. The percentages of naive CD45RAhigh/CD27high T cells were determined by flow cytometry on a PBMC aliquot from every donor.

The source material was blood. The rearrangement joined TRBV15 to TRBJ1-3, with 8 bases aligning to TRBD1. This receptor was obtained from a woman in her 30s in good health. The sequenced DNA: TGTGCCACCAGCAGCGACAGGGGCTCTGGAAACACCATATATTTT. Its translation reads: CATSSDRGSGNTIYF. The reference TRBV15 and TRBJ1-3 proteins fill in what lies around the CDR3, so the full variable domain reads DAMVIQNPRYQVTQFGKPVTLSCSQTLNHNVMYWYQQKSSQAPKLLFHYYDKDFNNEADTPDNFQSRRPNTSFCFLDIRSPGLGDTAMYLCATSSDRGSGNTIYFGEGSWLTVV.